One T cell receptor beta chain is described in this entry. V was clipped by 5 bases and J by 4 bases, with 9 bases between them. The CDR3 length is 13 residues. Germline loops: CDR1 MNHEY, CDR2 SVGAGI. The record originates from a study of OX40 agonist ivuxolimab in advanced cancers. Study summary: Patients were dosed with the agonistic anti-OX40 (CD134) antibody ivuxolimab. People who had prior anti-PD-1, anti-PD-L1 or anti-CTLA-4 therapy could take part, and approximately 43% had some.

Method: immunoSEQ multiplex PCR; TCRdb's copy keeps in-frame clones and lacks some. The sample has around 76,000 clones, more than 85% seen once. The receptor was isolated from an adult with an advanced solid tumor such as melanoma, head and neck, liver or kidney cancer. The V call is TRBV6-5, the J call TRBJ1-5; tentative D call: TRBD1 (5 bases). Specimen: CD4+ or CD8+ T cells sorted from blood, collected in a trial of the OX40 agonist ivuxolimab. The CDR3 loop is CASSPTENQPQHF. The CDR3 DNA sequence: TGTGCCAGCAGTCCGACAGAAAATCAGCCCCAGCATTTT.